This TCR beta chain was retrieved from a study of CD8 T cells in Susac syndrome. Reverse transcription of roughly 0.45 to 1 ug RNA was performed with random hexamers. Amplification of the TCR beta CDR3 was carried out by immunoSEQ multiplex PCR, which spanned a total of 54 Vbeta and 13 Jbeta segments. MiXCR, run by TCRdb on the immunoSEQ multiplex PCR reads, gives a single entry per CDR3 protein. The sample includes more than 95,000 distinct CDR3 sequences, about 95% of them seen just once. Blood CD8+ and CD4+ T cells underwent high-throughput TCR beta sequencing. Controls were age- and sex-matched healthy donors. The V segment lost 3 bases and the J segment 8 bases; nucleotides outside the gene matches: 6. Germline CDR1 is SGHRS and CDR2 is YFSETQ. This CDR3 region has 14 residues.

The sequenced material came from CD4+ T cells from PBMCs. The sequence was collected from a human donor in good health. The V call is TRBV5-1, the J call TRBJ2-1, with 9 bases fitting TRBD2. Here the CDR3 reads CASSSAGGSDEQFF. The CDR3 bases are TGCGCCAGCAGCTCAGCGGGAGGATCGGATGAGCAGTTCTTC.